This TCR beta chain was captured by sequencing in a study of blood T cell repertoires in COVID-19. Deletions cut 1 base from V and 9 bases from J, with 22 bases between. Germline CDR1 SGHNT, CDR2 YENEEA. The CDR3 consists of 17 residues. Assay: immunoSEQ multiplex PCR; the TCRdb copy retains only in-frame clones and omits some. The table records about 260,000 clones, around 87% of them present only once. Input material: peripheral blood. This chain links TRBV11-3 with TRBJ2-1; the D gene is possibly TRBD2 (7 bases). The source is a woman aged 55-69 years with COVID-19, enrolled during active disease. CDR3 coding DNA: TGTGCCAGCAGCTTAGGGGGGCCTGGGGCGGGAGTAAGTGAGCAGTTCTTC. This translates into CASSLGGPGAGVSEQFF.